The next 28 T cell receptor beta chains were all read from a single sample in a study of blood T cell repertoires in COVID-19. Data came from immunoSEQ multiplex PCR; TCRdb stores just in-frame clones and leaves some out. The profile shows about 310,000 clones, 87% of them singletons. The material sequenced was peripheral blood. These receptor sequences come from a man aged 18 to 35 with active or convalescent COVID-19.

In its sample, this clone was seen a few times. The chain combines TRBV7-5 with TRBJ1-3; the table's TRBD1 call for D was not verified on the DNA. TRBV7-5 has pseudogene status. The CDR3 sequence is 15 residues long. The CDR3 DNA sequence: TGTGCCAGAAGTCCTACAGGGGGAGGTGGAAACACCATATATTTT. Translating it yields CARSPTGGGGNTIYF.

The gene calls are TRBV9 and TRBJ2-1; maybe TRBD1 (5 bases). This CDR3 comprises 15 residues. V was pared by 0 bases and J by 3 bases, with 10 bases between. Germline CDR1 reads SGDLS; CDR2 reads YYNGEE. CDR3 nucleotides: TGTGCCAGCAGCGTAGGGGCTGGACACTACAATGAGCAGTTCTTC. Amino acids: CASSVGAGHYNEQFF.

The chain has TRBV5-6 and TRBJ2-2; D unresolved. The germline gives CDR1 SGHDT, CDR2 YYEEEE. The length of the CDR3 is 12 residues. V was pared by 2 bases and J by 7 bases, with 6 bases between. The CDR3, as DNA: TGTGCCAGCAGCTTATTGAGCGGGGAGCTGTTTTTT. Protein: CASSLLSGELFF.

The CDR3 protein is CASSIDLWSQSSYNSPLHF. The CDR3 bases are TGTGCCAGTAGTATAGATCTTTGGAGTCAGAGCTCCTATAATTCACCCCTCCACTTT. V usage is TRBV19 and J usage is TRBJ1-6; D gene unclear. The CDR3 sequence is 19 residues long. The germline V gene encodes CDR1 LNHDA and CDR2 SQIVND (reference sequence). Trimming left V 0 bases short and J 0 bases short, with 15 bases between.

The chain couples TRBV9 to TRBJ2-7; a weak D match, TRBD2 (5 bases). The CDR3 is 14 residues long. Germline assignment: CDR1 SGDLS and CDR2 YYNGEE. Trimming pared 0 bases from V and 3 bases from J, leaving 10 bases between. The CDR3 loop is CASSVGVGDYEQYF. In nucleotides, the CDR3 is TGTGCCAGCAGCGTAGGAGTGGGAGACTACGAGCAGTACTTC.

This rearrangement joins TRBV13 to TRBJ1-1; 7 nucleotides agree with TRBD1. Germline lookup yields CDR1 PRHDT and CDR2 FYEKMQ (reference sequence). V gave up 5 bases and J gave up 6 bases; unmatched junction bases: 6. The CDR3 spans 13 residues. CDR3 residues: CASSPRTGSEAFF. CDR3 bases: TGTGCCAGCAGCCCTAGGACAGGATCTGAAGCTTTCTTT.

The chain recombines TRBV9 with TRBJ2-3; the match to TRBD2 covers 12 bases. Per germline, CDR1 SGDLS and CDR2 YYNGEE. The ends lost 0 bases at V and 2 bases at J; junction bases unmatched: 4. The CDR3 extends over 17 amino acids. Here the CDR3 DNA reads TGTGCCAGCAGCGTAGCCCTAGCGGGGGGGATCACAGATACGCAGTATTTT. Protein product: CASSVALAGGITDTQYF.

This clone was counted once. The rearrangement uses TRBV9 and TRBJ1-1; 7 nucleotides line up with TRBD1. Per germline, CDR1 SGDLS and CDR2 YYNGEE. The CDR3 spans 14 residues. The V and J ends lost 3 bases and 6 bases, in that order; junction bases with no gene match: 8. CDR3 sequence reads: CASSALTGNSEAFF. The CDR3 DNA is TGTGCCAGCAGCGCCCTGACAGGGAATTCTGAAGCTTTCTTT. The whole variable domain, remainder taken from reference TRBV9 and TRBJ1-1, is DSGVTQTPKHLITATGQRVTLRCSPRSGDLSVYWYQQSLDQGLQFLIQYYNGEERAKGNILERFSAQQFPDLHSELNLSSLELGDSALYFCASSALTGNSEAFFGQGTRLTVV.

In DNA, the CDR3 is TGTGCCAGCAGCCCCGGGACAGGGGTTTTCTACGAGCAGTACTTC. This translates into CASSPGTGVFYEQYF. The chain recombines TRBV27 with TRBJ2-7; 10 nucleotides match TRBD1. The germline CDR1 and CDR2 sequences are MNHEY and SMNVEV (reference sequence). The ends lost 6 bases at V and 3 bases at J; junction bases unmatched: 8. The CDR3 has 15 residues.

The V call is TRBV7-9, the J call TRBJ2-7; 8 bases line up with TRBD1. The V and J ends lost 4 bases and 7 bases, in that order; junction bases with no gene match: 12. The CDR3 is made up of 15 amino acids. Per the germline V gene, CDR1 is SEHNR and CDR2 is FQNEAQ (reference sequence). In nucleotides, the CDR3 is TGTGCCAGCAGCTCCCTGGGACAGGAGGACGAGGAGCAGTACTTC. Protein product: CASSSLGQEDEEQYF.

The gene calls are TRBV19 and TRBJ2-2; D remains unclear. The CDR3 is 15 amino acids. V lost 3 bases, J lost 1 base, and 9 bases lay in between. From germline, CDR1 is LNHDA and CDR2 SQIVND (reference sequence). The chain's CDR3 is CASSISPVNTGELFF. The CDR3 DNA follows: TGTGCCAGTAGTATCTCCCCAGTGAACACCGGGGAGCTGTTTTTT.

V usage is TRBV29-1 and J usage is TRBJ2-7; TRBD2 matches at 8 bases. Per the germline V gene, CDR1 is SQVTM and CDR2 is ANQGSEA. This CDR3 region has 17 residues. V lost 2 bases to trimming and J lost 3 bases; unmatched junction nucleotides: 15. CDR3 sequence reads: CSVESSRTGTSYYEQYF. The DNA for the CDR3 is TGCAGCGTTGAATCATCCCGTACCGGGACTAGTTACTACGAGCAGTACTTC.

This clone was picked up a small number of times. The gene calls are TRBV12-5 and TRBJ1-2; 10 bases are shared with TRBD1. Germline V gene sequence: CDR1 LGHNT, CDR2 FRNRAP. J gave up 9 bases and V 4 bases, and 8 bases lay outside the gene matches. The CDR3 extends over 14 amino acids. This chain's CDR3 is CASGSPGQGKCYTF. In nucleotides, the CDR3 is TGTGCTAGTGGTTCCCCGGGACAGGGGAAATGCTACACCTTC.

This clone came up once. The V gene is TRBV29-1, the J gene TRBJ2-7; the D gene is possibly TRBD1 (5 bases). The length of the CDR3 is 14 residues. V was pared by 2 bases and J by 3 bases, with 14 bases between. Germline lookup yields CDR1 SQVTM and CDR2 ANQGSEA. The DNA for the CDR3 is TGCAGCGTTGAAAAAGGTGTAGGGGTCTACGAGCAGTACTTC. Amino acids: CSVEKGVGVYEQYF.

The CDR3 region has the DNA TGTGCCAGCAGTTTAACACAGACAAGGGGCTCTGGAAACACCATATATTTT. Its protein product is CASSLTQTRGSGNTIYF. The V gene is TRBV9, the J gene TRBJ1-3; the D gene is possibly TRBD1 (5 bases). This CDR3 spans 17 amino acids. Per germline, CDR1 SGDLS and CDR2 YYNGEE. V was trimmed by 5 bases and J by 0 bases, leaving 18 bases between them.

The chain joins TRBV14 to TRBJ1-5; unclear D gene. The germline V gene has CDR1 SGHDN and CDR2 FVKESK. Trimming removed 0 bases from V and 1 base from J, with 13 bases in between. The CDR3 extends over 17 amino acids. The CDR3 loop is CASSQDEREVSNQPQHF. For the CDR3, the DNA is TGTGCCAGCAGCCAAGATGAGAGGGAGGTGAGCAATCAGCCCCAGCATTTT.

The V and J genes are TRBV7-8 and TRBJ1-6, with D uncertain. Trimming removed 5 bases from V and 9 bases from J, with 14 bases in between. The CDR3 sequence is 14 residues long. Germline V gene lookup returns CDR1 SGHVS and CDR2 FQNEAQ. The CDR3 loop reads CASSRAGFISPLHF. DNA for the CDR3: TGTGCCAGCAGCCGGGCGGGGTTTATTTCACCCCTCCACTTT.

This clone was counted a single time. The same CDR3 is also encoded by other DNA sequences in this sample. This chain connects TRBV18 to TRBJ2-7, with D maybe TRBD1 (7 bases). The CDR3 contains 15 residues. V shed 2 bases and J shed 0 bases, with 11 bases lying between them. Germline CDR1 is KGHSH and CDR2 is LQKENI. The CDR3 region has the DNA TGTGCCAGCTCACCAGGGCAGGGGGGCTCCTACGAGCAGTACTTC. Its protein is CASSPGQGGSYEQYF.

The chain is built from TRBV29-1 and TRBJ2-1, with 11 bases aligning to TRBD2. Germline loops: CDR1 SQVTM, CDR2 ANQGSEA. With V trimmed by 7 bases and J by 6 bases, 2 bases remained unmatched. CDR3 length: 12 residues. CDR3 in amino acids: CSGGTSGNEQFF. The CDR3 DNA follows: TGCAGCGGCGGGACTAGCGGCAATGAGCAGTTCTTC.

J is TRBJ2-7 and V is TRBV5-4; D unclear. With 2 bases removed from V and 0 bases from J, the gap between germline ends came to 12 bases. Germline values: CDR1 SGHNT, CDR2 YYREEE (reference sequence). The CDR3 is 15 amino acids. This chain's CDR3 is CASSFDISGSYEQYF. CDR3 bases: TGTGCCAGCAGCTTCGACATCTCAGGCTCCTACGAGCAGTACTTC. Drawing the rest from reference TRBV5-4 and TRBJ2-7, the complete variable domain is ETGVTQSPTHLIKTRGQQVTLRCSSQSGHNTVSWYQQALGQGPQFIFQYYREEENGRGNFPPRFSGLQFPNYSSELNVNALELDDSALYLCASSFDISGSYEQYFGPGTRLTVT.

The chain is built from TRBV2 and TRBJ2-1, with D unresolved. V gave up 3 bases and J gave up 2 bases, with 14 bases separating them. Germline assignment: CDR1 SNHLY and CDR2 FYNNEI. This CDR3 comprises 16 residues. CDR3 loop: CASSDGYRVPYNEQFF. Written as DNA, the CDR3 is TGTGCCAGCAGTGACGGCTATCGGGTACCCTACAATGAGCAGTTCTTC.

This clone was recorded once. Other DNA sequences in this sample translate to the same CDR3. The chain is built from TRBV9 and TRBJ2-1, with TRBD2 matching over 7 bases. The CDR3 extends over 15 amino acids. Germline-derived CDR1 and CDR2 are SGDLS and YYNGEE. J lost 4 bases, V lost 0 bases, and 4 bases had no gene match. The CDR3 is CASSVGGSGYNEQFF. For the CDR3, the DNA is TGTGCCAGCAGCGTAGGCGGGAGTGGTTACAATGAGCAGTTCTTC. Full variable domain (outside the CDR3, taken from reference TRBV9 and TRBJ2-1): DSGVTQTPKHLITATGQRVTLRCSPRSGDLSVYWYQQSLDQGLQFLIQYYNGEERAKGNILERFSAQQFPDLHSELNLSSLELGDSALYFCASSVGGSGYNEQFFGPGTRLTVL.

The V call is TRBV18, the J call TRBJ2-3; the D gene is possibly TRBD2 (6 bases). V was trimmed by 7 bases and J by 4 bases, leaving 12 bases between them. The germline V gene encodes CDR1 KGHSH and CDR2 LQKENI. This CDR3 has 13 amino acids. The CDR3 loop reads CASWRAQADTQYF. In DNA form, the CDR3 reads TGTGCCAGCTGGAGGGCACAAGCAGATACGCAGTATTTT. The complete variable domain, with remaining parts taken from reference TRBV18 and TRBJ2-3, reads NAGVMQNPRHLVRRRGQEARLRCSPMKGHSHVYWYRQLPEEGLKFMVYLQKENIIDESGMPKERFSAEFPKEGPSILRIQQVVRGDSAAYFCASWRAQADTQYFGPGTRLTVL.

The genes are TRBV10-1 and TRBJ2-2; D not resolved. CDR1 WNHNN and CDR2 SYGVQD come from the germline V gene (reference sequence). CDR3 length: 16 amino acids. Trimming shortened V by 3 bases and J by 6 bases, and 17 bases separated the two germline ends. The CDR3 DNA reads TGCGCCAGCAGTGAAGCGTCACCCGGTCTACCCGGGGAGCTGTTTTTT. Encoded protein: CASSEASPGLPGELFF.

This chain links TRBV18 with TRBJ2-7; 7 bases are a match to TRBD2. CDR1 is KGHSH, CDR2 LQKENI, per germline. V lost 5 bases and J lost 1; bases outside the gene matches: 11. This CDR3 is built from 16 residues. The CDR3 sequence: CASSSGTTLFSYEQYF. The CDR3 DNA is TGTGCCAGCTCATCAGGGACTACCCTATTTTCCTACGAGCAGTACTTC.

This rearrangement joins TRBV6-5 to TRBJ1-2; the D is unclear. Germline V gene data show CDR1 as MNHEY and CDR2 as SVGAGI. The CDR3 totals 14 residues. Trimming took 6 bases from V and 5 from J, leaving 16 bases between them. Here the CDR3 DNA reads TGTGCCAGCAGGGCCGTTGGTTCCACATATGGCTACACCTTC. It specifies CASRAVGSTYGYTF.

The CDR3 DNA reads as TGCGCCAGCAGCTTGGGTCTTGCAACTAATGAAAAACTGTTTTTT. Amino acids: CASSLGLATNEKLFF. The chain uses TRBV5-1 and TRBJ1-4; D is unresolved. The CDR3 sequence is 15 residues long. The ends were cut back, 0 bases at V and 0 bases at J, with 6 bases in the middle. CDR1 is SGHRS, CDR2 YFSETQ, per germline.

The chain joins TRBV2 to TRBJ2-7, with 10 bases that match TRBD1. Germline CDR1 is SNHLY and CDR2 is FYNNEI. CDR3 length: 15 residues. Trimming at V came to 5 bases and at J to 4 bases, leaving 8 bases not matched to a gene. The CDR3, as DNA: TGTGCCAGCAGTCCCCGACAGGGGGCGCGGTACGAGCAGTACTTC. Protein: CASSPRQGARYEQYF.